This TCR beta chain was captured by sequencing in a study of cytomegalovirus exposure and HLA in healthy donors. The study's findings and limits: Sequencing probably produced one cluster of sequence variants that were highly shared.

Amplification used 60 Vbeta primers and 13 Jbeta primers. Sequencing used immunoSEQ multiplex PCR; TCRdb keeps in-frame clones, though not all of them. This repertoire includes more than 45,000 clones. In the case of this clone: What it recognizes is unknown.

The germline gives CDR1 PRHDT, CDR2 FYEKMQ (reference sequence). The CDR3 is made up of 15 amino acids. V dropped 6 bases and J dropped 5; count of bases not matched to a gene: 11. Sequencing input: PBMCs. The chain links TRBV13 to TRBJ1-1; 8 bases map to TRBD1. The TCR comes from a woman aged 25 to 39 in good health and CMV-seropositive. CDR3 region: CASSYNTGGTTEAFF. In nucleotides, the CDR3 is TGTGCCAGCAGTTATAATACAGGGGGTACGACTGAAGCTTTCTTT.